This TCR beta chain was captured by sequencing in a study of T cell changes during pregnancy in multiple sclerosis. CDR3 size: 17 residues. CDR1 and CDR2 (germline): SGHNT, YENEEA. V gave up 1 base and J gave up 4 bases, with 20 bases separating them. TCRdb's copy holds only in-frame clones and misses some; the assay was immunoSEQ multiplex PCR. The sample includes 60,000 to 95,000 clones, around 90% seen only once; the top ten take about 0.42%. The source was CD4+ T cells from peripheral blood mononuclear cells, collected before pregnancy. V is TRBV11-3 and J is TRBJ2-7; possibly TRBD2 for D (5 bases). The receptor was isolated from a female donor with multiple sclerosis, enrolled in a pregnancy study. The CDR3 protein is CASSLGGWPERDYEQYF. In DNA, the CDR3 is TGTGCCAGCAGCTTAGGGGGATGGCCCGAACGGGATTACGAGCAGTACTTC.